This T cell receptor beta chain was recorded in a study of T cells after yellow fever vaccination. Study findings and constraints: Abundant bulk-derived clonotypes could contaminate FACS-sorted repertoires. Subsequent to the booster, the majority of primary-vaccination clones reappeared (96% CD4, more than 70% CD8). The secondary T-cell response peaked on day 5, not day 15, but was weaker. A small share of clonotypes appeared in both CD4 and CD8 compartments.

This clonotype was counted many times. Antigen: not known. TCRdb reprocessed the 5' RACE reads via MiXCR and lists one record per CDR3 protein. Altogether about 350,000 distinct CDR3 sequences are present, over 4% being singletons, with the ten largest covering 20% to 25%. The CDR3 covers 15 residues. Germline V gene lookup returns CDR1 MNHNY and CDR2 SVGAGI (reference sequence). V shed 6 bases, J shed 0 bases, and the junction held 5 bases outside the gene matches. The receptor's source is a man aged 18-30 years who received the YFV17D yellow fever vaccine. The V call is TRBV6-6, the J call TRBJ1-5, with 7 bases identical to TRBD1. The source material was PBMCs, sampled 5 days after the yellow fever booster vaccination. CDR3 protein: CASSAGTVSNQPQHF. The DNA of the CDR3 is TGTGCCAGCAGCGCAGGGACAGTTAGCAATCAGCCCCAGCATTTT.